This TCR beta chain was captured in a study of human T cells and chemical hapten exposure. Time point reported: patch test 3, about 24 weeks after DPC sensitization. This sample's treatment: therapeutic diphenylcyclopropenone sensitization with weekly scalp DPC. Within the library, unique molecular identifiers were attached to each individual cDNA molecule. TCRdb reprocessed the RACE reads with MiXCR, giving one entry per CDR3 protein. In the table there are roughly 71,000 distinct CDR3 sequences, around 10% of which are singletons. CDR3 size: 15 residues. CDR1 and CDR2 from the germline V gene are MNHEY and SMNVEV (reference sequence). V trimming: 7 bases; J trimming: 2 bases; junction bases outside the gene matches: 6. This clonotype was counted only a few times.

The chain uses TRBV27 and TRBJ2-3; TRBD2 matches at 10 bases. The receptor was isolated from a woman in her forties or fifties with alopecia areata. Some clones in this sample may be carry-over from other donors' samples. The material was whole blood, obtained in connection with sensitization to the hapten diphenylcyclopropenone (DPC). The CDR3 coding sequence is TGTGCCAGCACATCAGCGGGGGGGACCACAGATACGCAGTATTTT. Protein product: CASTSAGGTTDTQYF.